A single sample gave rise to the 5 T cell receptor beta chains below, sequenced in a study of control samples from healthy donors and cancer patients. Sequenced by immunoSEQ multiplex PCR; TCRdb stores in-frame clones only, minus some. The sample lists some 7,000 clones, less than 85% occurring once. The sample consisted of PBMCs. The receptors stem from a man between 65 and 79 years old with lung cancer.

The chain recombines TRBV27 with TRBJ2-3; D gene ambiguous. This CDR3 is 14 amino acids long. Trimming took off 0 bases at V and 6 bases at J, with 10 bases between the two ends. Germline V gives CDR1 MNHEY, CDR2 SMNVEV (reference sequence). CDR3 in DNA: TGTGCCAGCAGTTTATCTCAGCCTCCTGATACGCAGTATTTT. Residues: CASSLSQPPDTQYF.

The V call is TRBV12-5, the J call TRBJ1-3; TRBD1 might be the D (6 bases). The CDR3 covers 12 residues. Germline-derived CDR1 and CDR2 are LGHNT and FRNRAP. Trimming left V 9 bases short and J 4 bases short, with 10 bases between. CDR3 region: CARQGSGNTIYF. In DNA, the CDR3 is TGTGCTAGACAGGGTTCCGGAAACACCATATATTTT.

A few counts support this clone. This rearrangement joins TRBV6-5 to TRBJ2-7; D tentatively reads TRBD1 or TRBD2 (5 bases each). The CDR3 has 14 amino acids. The germline V and J ends were trimmed by 2 bases and 4 bases, with 12 bases remaining between them. CDR1 and CDR2 (germline): MNHEY, SVGAGI. The CDR3 is CASSYLGTTYEQYF. For the CDR3, the DNA is TGTGCCAGCAGTTACCTAGGGACCACATACGAGCAGTACTTC.

The genes are TRBV5-1 and TRBJ2-7; D is perhaps TRBD2 (5 bases). With 0 bases removed from V and 2 bases from J, the gap between germline ends came to 9 bases. This CDR3 region has 14 residues. CDR1 and CDR2 (germline): SGHRS, YFSETQ. The CDR3 DNA reads as TGCGCCAGCAGCTTGGCCGGGGTCGCCTACGAGCAGTACTTC. Protein: CASSLAGVAYEQYF.

The gene calls are TRBV19 and TRBJ1-1; a weak D match, TRBD1 (5 bases). CDR3 length equals 13 residues. V was trimmed by 5 bases and J by 2 bases, leaving 9 bases between them. Germline loops: CDR1 LNHDA, CDR2 SQIVND (reference sequence). CDR3 in amino acids: CASSSGLNTEAFF. CDR3 DNA: TGTGCCAGTAGTTCGGGACTTAACACTGAAGCTTTCTTT.